The clone carrying this TCR beta chain was picked up a small number of times. Unique molecular identifiers were attached to individual cDNA molecules during library preparation. One entry per CDR3 protein, called by TCRdb with MiXCR from the RACE reads. The repertoire has a few hundred thousand distinct CDR3 sequences, over 6% of them found once; the top ten carry under 7%. Germline trimming cut 7 bases from V and 5 bases from J; bases unmatched to any gene: 8. The CDR3 is made up of 14 amino acids. CDR1 and CDR2 from the germline V gene are SNHLY and FYNNEI. The record originates from a study of human T cells and chemical hapten exposure. Whole-study context: Alopecia areata, totalis or universalis affected patients, mainly female.

As to time point: patch test 2, 6 weeks after DPC sensitization. The treatment here: therapeutic diphenylcyclopropenone sensitization with weekly scalp DPC. The sequence was obtained from a woman aged 18-30 years with alopecia areata. Some clones in this sample may be carry-over from other donors' samples. Sample: whole blood, taken in connection with sensitization to the hapten diphenylcyclopropenone (DPC). The chain joins TRBV2 to TRBJ1-1, with 9 bases identical to TRBD1. The CDR3 here is CASMFGTGNTEAFF. For the CDR3, the DNA is TGTGCCAGCATGTTCGGGACAGGGAATACTGAAGCTTTCTTT. Full variable domain (missing parts from reference TRBV2 and TRBJ1-1): EPEVTQTPSHQVTQMGQEVILRCVPISNHLYFYWYRQILGQKVEFLVSFYNNEISEKSEIFDDQFSVERPDGSNFTLKIRSTKLEDSAMYFCASMFGTGNTEAFFGQGTRLTVV.